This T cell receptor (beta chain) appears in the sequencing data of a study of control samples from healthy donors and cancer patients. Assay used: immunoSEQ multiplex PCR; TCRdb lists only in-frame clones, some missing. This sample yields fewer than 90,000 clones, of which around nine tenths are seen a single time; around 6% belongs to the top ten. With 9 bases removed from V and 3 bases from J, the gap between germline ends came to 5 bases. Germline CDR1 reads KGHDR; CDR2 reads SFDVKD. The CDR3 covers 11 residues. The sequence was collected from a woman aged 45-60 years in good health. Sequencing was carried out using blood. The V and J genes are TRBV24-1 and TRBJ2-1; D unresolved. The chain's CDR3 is CATGNYNEQFF. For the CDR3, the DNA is TGTGCCACCGGTAACTACAATGAGCAGTTCTTC.